This TCR beta chain originates from a study of blood T cell repertoires in COVID-19. Germline V gene sequence: CDR1 SGHRS, CDR2 YFSETQ. Trimming removed 3 bases from V and 2 bases from J, with 14 bases in between. This CDR3 has 15 amino acids. Profiled with immunoSEQ multiplex PCR; TCRdb holds only in-frame clones, not every one. Seen here are around 180,000 clones, about 82% observed once, and the top ten hold roughly 5.1%. The chain links TRBV5-1 to TRBJ2-5; D remains ambiguous. The specimen was peripheral blood. The TCR originated in a woman in her 30s with acute or convalescent COVID-19. This CDR3 is CASSSQSWRQETQYF. The DNA for the CDR3 is TGCGCCAGCAGCTCCCAATCGTGGCGGCAAGAGACCCAGTACTTC.